The entry below describes one T cell receptor (beta chain). CDR1 SGHRS and CDR2 YFSETQ come from the germline V gene. Trimming removed 1 base at V and 0 bases at J, with 8 bases between. The CDR3 extends over 14 amino acids. This sample is drawn from a study of T-cell reconstitution after alpha-beta-depleted transplantation in children. Unique molecular identifiers were incorporated when the TCRbeta library was constructed. TCRdb reprocessed the PCR reads with MiXCR, giving one entry per CDR3 protein. Among about 610,000 distinct CDR3 sequences, more than 9% were seen once, and the ten largest hold approximately 4.1%.

Specimen: PBMCs from the stem cell graft donor, collected from the stem cell graft. The chain couples TRBV5-1 to TRBJ2-7; D gene uncertain. The TCR originated in a human donor who donated a stem cell graft to a child with acute myeloid leukemia. The CDR3 DNA reads as TGCGCCAGCAGCTTGACAGAGGCCTCCTACGAGCAGTACTTC. Its translation is CASSLTEASYEQYF.